A selection of T cell receptor beta chains follows, all from one sample in a study of blood T cell repertoires in COVID-19. Here immunoSEQ multiplex PCR was the method, and the copy in TCRdb shows in-frame clones only, minus some. The sample shows 95,000 to 120,000 clones, 85% of them seen only once. Material: peripheral blood. The receptors originated from a human donor in a cohort sampled during active COVID-19. Both conserved end residues are part of each CDR3. D genes are given only for firm matches. Rows give clone size only sometimes, using once, few, many, or a class for an expanded clone.

J gene	V gene	clone size	D gene	CDR3 DNA	CDR3 protein
TRBJ1-5	TRBV5-1	NA	TRBD1	TGCGCCAGCAGCGCCGGGACAGGGGGCGCGGGTCAGCCCCAGCATTTT	CASSAGTGGAGQPQHF
TRBJ1-5	TRBV5-8	NA	TRBD1	TGTGCCAGCAGCCCGGGACAGGGGTCGGGGCAGCCCCAGCATTTT	CASSPGQGSGQPQHF
TRBJ1-1	TRBV18	once	NA	TGTGCCAGCTCACCAAACGGGGGGAACACTGAAGCTTTCTTT	CASSPNGGNTEAFF
TRBJ2-1	TRBV21-1	NA	NA	TGTGCCAGCAAAAAGGGACAGGGCGCCTATGAGCAGTTCTTC	CASKKGQGAYEQFF
TRBJ2-3	TRBV21-1	NA	NA	TGTGCCAGCAGCAAAGCGCGGCCTAGCGGAGCCAGCACAGATACGCAGTATTTT	CASSKARPSGASTDTQYF
TRBJ1-6	TRBV3-1/TRBV3-2	NA	NA	TGTGCCAGCAGCCCGGGACACTCCGGAGGTAATTCACCCCTCCACTTT	CASSPGHSGGNSPLHF
TRBJ2-7	TRBV29-1	NA	TRBD1	TGCAGCGCTTCAGGGGGCTCCCCTTACGAGCAGTACTTC	CSASGGSPYEQYF
TRBJ1-4	TRBV9	NA	NA	TGTGCCAGCAGCGTAGGAGGGTTGGGTGAAAAACTGTTTTTT	CASSVGGLGEKLFF
TRBJ2-7	TRBV29-1	NA	TRBD2	TGCAGCGCCTCCGGACTAGCGGGGGGGAGCTCCTACGAGCAGTACTTC	CSASGLAGGSSYEQYF
TRBJ1-3	TRBV3-1/TRBV3-2	NA	NA	TGTGCCAGCAGCCAGGGCCGCAGTGACGGAAACACCATATATTTT	CASSQGRSDGNTIYF
TRBJ2-7	TRBV20-1	NA	NA	TGCAGTGCTAGACGGGGCTACGAGCAGTACTTC	CSARRGYEQYF
TRBJ2-1	TRBV6-5	NA	TRBD2	TGTGCCAGCAGTTACCCCGGACTAGCGGGGAAATATGAGCAGTTCTTC	CASSYPGLAGKYEQFF
TRBJ2-2	TRBV11-2	once	NA	TGTGCCAGCAGCTTAGAGCCCAGTTCTCCCGGGGAGCTGTTTTTT	CASSLEPSSPGELFF
TRBJ1-5	TRBV19	NA	TRBD1	TGTGCCAGTACCACAGGGGGCGAACAGCCCCAGCATTTT	CASTTGGEQPQHF
TRBJ1-5	TRBV7-2	NA	NA	TGTGCCAGCAGCTTAGCGGGACTTAGCAATCAGCCCCAGCATTTT	CASSLAGLSNQPQHF
TRBJ1-5	TRBV4-2	NA	NA	TGTGCCAGCAGCCAAGGATCCATCGCAGGGGCGAGTGAGCCCCAGCATTTT	CASSQGSIAGASEPQHF
TRBJ2-2	TRBV6-4	few	NA	TGTGCCAGCAGTGTGGGGGAGGACACCGGGGAGCTGTTTTTT	CASSVGEDTGELFF
TRBJ1-5	TRBV28	NA	NA	TGTGCCAGCAGTTCCCCAAATCAGCCCCAGCATTTT	CASSSPNQPQHF
TRBJ2-5	TRBV5-1	NA	NA	TGCGCCAGCAGCTTGGCCGGGGAGACCCAGTACTTC	CASSLAGETQYF
TRBJ2-7	TRBV12-5	NA	TRBD2	TGTGCTAGTGGTTCTAAGACTAGCGGGGGGCCCTCCTACGAGCAGTACTTC	CASGSKTSGGPSYEQYF